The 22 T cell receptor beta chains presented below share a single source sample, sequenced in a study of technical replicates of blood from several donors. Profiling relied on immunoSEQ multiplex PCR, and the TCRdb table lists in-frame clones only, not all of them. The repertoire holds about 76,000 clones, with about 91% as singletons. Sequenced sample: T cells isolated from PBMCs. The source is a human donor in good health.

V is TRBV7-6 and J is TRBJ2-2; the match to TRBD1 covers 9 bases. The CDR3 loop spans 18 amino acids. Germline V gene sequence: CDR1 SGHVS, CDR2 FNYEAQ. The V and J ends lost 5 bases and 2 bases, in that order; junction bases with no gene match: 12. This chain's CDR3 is CASSQRGTGQYNTGELFF. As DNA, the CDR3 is TGTGCCAGCAGCCAGAGAGGGACAGGGCAATACAACACCGGGGAGCTGTTTTTT.

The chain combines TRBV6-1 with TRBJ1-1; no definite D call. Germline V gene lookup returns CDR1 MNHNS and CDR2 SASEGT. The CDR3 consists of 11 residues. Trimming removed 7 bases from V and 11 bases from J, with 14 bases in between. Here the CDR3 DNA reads TGTGCCAGCAACTTGGGAGACGGGGCTTTCTTT. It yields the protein CASNLGDGAFF.

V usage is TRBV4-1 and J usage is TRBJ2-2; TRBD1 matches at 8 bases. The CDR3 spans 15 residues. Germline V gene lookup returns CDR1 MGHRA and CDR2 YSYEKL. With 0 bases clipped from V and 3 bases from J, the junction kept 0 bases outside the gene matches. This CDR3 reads CASSQEDRDTGELFF. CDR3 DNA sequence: TGCGCCAGCAGCCAAGAGGACAGGGACACCGGGGAGCTGTTTTTT.

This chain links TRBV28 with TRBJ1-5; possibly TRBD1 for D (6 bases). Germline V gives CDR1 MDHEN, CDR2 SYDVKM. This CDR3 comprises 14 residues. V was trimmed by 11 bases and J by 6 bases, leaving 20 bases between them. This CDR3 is CALNGGGSIQPQHF. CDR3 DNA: TGTGCCCTTAATGGGGGGGGCTCGATTCAGCCCCAGCATTTT.

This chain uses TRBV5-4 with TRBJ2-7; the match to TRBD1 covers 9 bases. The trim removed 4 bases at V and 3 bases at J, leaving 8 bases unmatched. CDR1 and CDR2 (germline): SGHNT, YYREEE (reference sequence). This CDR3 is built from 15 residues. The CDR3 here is CASSPHAGQGYEQYF. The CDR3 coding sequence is TGTGCCAGCAGCCCCCACGCGGGACAGGGCTACGAGCAGTACTTC.

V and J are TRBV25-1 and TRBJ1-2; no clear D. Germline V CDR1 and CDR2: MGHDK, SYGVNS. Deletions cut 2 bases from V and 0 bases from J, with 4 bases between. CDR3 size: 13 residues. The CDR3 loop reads CASSEPANYGYTF. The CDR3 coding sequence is TGTGCCAGCAGTGAACCGGCTAACTATGGCTACACCTTC.

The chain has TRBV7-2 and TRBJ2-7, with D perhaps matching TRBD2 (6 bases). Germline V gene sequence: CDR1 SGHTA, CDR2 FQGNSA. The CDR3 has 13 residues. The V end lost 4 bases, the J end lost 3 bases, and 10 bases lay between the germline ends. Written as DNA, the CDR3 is TGTGCCAGCAGCTCGGGACTCCTCTACGAGCAGTACTTC. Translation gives CASSSGLLYEQYF.

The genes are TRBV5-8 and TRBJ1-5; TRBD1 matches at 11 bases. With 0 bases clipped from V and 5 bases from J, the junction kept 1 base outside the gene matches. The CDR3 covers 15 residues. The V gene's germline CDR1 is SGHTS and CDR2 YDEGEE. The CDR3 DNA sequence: TGTGCCAGCAGCTTGGGGACAGGGGGCTATCAGCCCCAGCATTTT. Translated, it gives CASSLGTGGYQPQHF.

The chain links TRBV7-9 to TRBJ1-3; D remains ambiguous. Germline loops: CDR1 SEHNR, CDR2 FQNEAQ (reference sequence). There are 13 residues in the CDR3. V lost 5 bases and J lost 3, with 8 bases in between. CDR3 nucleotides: TGTGCCAGCAGCATTCCTAATGGAAACACCATATATTTT. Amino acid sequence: CASSIPNGNTIYF. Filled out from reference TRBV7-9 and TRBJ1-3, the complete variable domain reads DTGVSQNPRHKITKRGQNVTFRCDPISEHNRLYWYRQTLGQGPEFLTYFQNEAQLEKSRLLSDRFSAERPKGSFSTLEIQRTEQGDSAMYLCASSIPNGNTIYFGEGSWLTVV.

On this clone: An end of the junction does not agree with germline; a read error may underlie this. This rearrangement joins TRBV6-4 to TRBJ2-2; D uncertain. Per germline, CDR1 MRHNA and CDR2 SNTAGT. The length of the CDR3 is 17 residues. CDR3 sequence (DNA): TGTGCCAGCAGAGACTTCGTGCCTTTTGGGCCAACCGGGGAGCTGTTTTTT. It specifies CASRDFVPFGPTGELFF.

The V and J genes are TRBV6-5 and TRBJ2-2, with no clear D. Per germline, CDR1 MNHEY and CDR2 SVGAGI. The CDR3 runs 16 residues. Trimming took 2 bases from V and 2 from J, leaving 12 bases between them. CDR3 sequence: CASSYGNSANTGELFF. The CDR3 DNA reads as TGTGCCAGCAGTTACGGCAACAGTGCTAACACCGGGGAGCTGTTTTTT.

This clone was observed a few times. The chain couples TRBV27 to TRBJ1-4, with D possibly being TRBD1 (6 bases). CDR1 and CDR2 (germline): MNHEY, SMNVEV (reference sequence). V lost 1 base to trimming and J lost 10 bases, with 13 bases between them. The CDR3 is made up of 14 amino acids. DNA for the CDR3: TGTGCCAGCAGTTTATATGGGGGCGGTGGAAAACTGTTTTTT. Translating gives CASSLYGGGGKLFF.

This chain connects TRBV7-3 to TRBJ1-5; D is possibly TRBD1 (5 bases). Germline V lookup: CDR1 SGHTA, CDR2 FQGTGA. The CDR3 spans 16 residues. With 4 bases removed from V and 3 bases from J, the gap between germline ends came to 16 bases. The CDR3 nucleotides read TGTGCCAGCAGCTCGCCGGAGGGGAGGTACAATCAGCCCCAGCATTTT. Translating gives CASSSPEGRYNQPQHF.

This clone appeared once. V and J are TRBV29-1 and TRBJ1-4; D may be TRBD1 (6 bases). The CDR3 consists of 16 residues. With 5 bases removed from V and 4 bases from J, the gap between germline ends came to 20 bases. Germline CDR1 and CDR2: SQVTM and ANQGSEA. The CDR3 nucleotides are TGCAGCGTTCTTGTCAGGGGCAGGGATAGTAATGAAAAACTGTTTTTT. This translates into CSVLVRGRDSNEKLFF. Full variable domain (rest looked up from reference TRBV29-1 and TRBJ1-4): SAVISQKPSRDICQRGTSLTIQCQVDSQVTMMFWYRQQPGQSLTLIATANQGSEATYESGFVIDKFPISRPNLTFSTLTVSNMSPEDSSIYLCSVLVRGRDSNEKLFFGSGTQLSVL.

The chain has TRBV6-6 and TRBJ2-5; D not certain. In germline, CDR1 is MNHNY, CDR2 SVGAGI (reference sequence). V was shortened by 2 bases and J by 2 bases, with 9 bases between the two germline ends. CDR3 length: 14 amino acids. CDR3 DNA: TGTGCCAGCAGTTACGGCGCGGTTCAAGAGACCCAGTACTTC. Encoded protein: CASSYGAVQETQYF.

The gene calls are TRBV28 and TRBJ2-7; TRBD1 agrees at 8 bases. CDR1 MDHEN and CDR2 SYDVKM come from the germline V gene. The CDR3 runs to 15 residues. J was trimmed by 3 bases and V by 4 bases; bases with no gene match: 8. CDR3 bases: TGTGCCAGCAGTTCTGCGGGACAGGTTTACTACGAGCAGTACTTC. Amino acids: CASSSAGQVYYEQYF.

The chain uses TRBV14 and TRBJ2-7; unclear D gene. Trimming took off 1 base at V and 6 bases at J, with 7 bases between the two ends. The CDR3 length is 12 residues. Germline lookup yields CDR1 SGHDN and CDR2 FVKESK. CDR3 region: CASSQAPVEQYF. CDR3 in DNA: TGTGCCAGCAGCCAAGCCCCTGTCGAGCAGTACTTC.

CDR3 loop: CASSISESGYNEQFF. The CDR3 DNA sequence: TGTGCCAGCAGCATAAGCGAGAGCGGCTACAATGAGCAGTTCTTC. The chain has TRBV5-6 and TRBJ2-1; D is perhaps TRBD2 (5 bases). Germline-derived CDR1 and CDR2 are SGHDT and YYEEEE. The CDR3 extends over 15 amino acids. Trimming removed 4 bases from V and 3 bases from J, with 14 bases in between. The variable domain in full, with the rest retrieved from reference TRBV5-6 and TRBJ2-1, is DAGVTQSPTHLIKTRGQQVTLRCSPKSGHDTVSWYQQALGQGPQFIFQYYEEEERQRGNFPDRFSGHQFPNYSSELNVNALLLGDSALYLCASSISESGYNEQFFGPGTRLTVL.

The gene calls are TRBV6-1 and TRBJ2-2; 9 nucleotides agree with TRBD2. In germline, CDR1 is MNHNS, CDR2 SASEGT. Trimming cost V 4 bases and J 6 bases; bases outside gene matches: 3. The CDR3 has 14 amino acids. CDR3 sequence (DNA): TGTGCCAGCAGTGGGGCGGGGGGGCCCGGGGAGCTGTTTTTT. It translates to CASSGAGGPGELFF.

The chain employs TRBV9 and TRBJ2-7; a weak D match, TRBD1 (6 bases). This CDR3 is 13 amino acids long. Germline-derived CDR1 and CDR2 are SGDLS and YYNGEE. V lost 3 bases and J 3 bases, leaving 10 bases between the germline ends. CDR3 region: CASSAGTHYEQYF. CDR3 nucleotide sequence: TGTGCCAGCAGCGCTGGGACACACTACGAGCAGTACTTC.

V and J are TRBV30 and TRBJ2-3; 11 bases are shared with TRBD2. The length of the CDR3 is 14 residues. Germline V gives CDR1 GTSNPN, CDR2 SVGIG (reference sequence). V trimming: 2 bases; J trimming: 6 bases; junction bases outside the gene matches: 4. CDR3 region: CAWSLGTSGDTQYF. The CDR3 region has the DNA TGTGCCTGGAGTTTAGGGACTAGCGGCGATACGCAGTATTTT. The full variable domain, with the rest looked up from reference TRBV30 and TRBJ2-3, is SQTIHQWPATLVQPVGSPLSLECTVEGTSNPNLYWYRQAAGRGLQLLFYSVGIGQISSEVPQNLSASRPQDRQFILSSKKLLLSDSGFYLCAWSLGTSGDTQYFGPGTRLTVL.

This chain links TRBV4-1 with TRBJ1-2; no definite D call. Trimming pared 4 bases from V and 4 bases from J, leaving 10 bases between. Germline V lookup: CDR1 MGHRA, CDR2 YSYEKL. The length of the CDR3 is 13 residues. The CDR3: CASSPLDFYGYTF. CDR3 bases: TGCGCCAGCAGCCCCCTCGACTTCTATGGCTACACCTTC.